This T cell receptor (beta chain) was recorded in a study of graft-versus-host responses after intestinal transplantation. Germline V gene data show CDR1 as SGHVS and CDR2 as FQNEAQ. The CDR3 covers 15 residues. The trim removed 6 bases at V and 0 bases at J, leaving 6 bases unmatched. Method: immunoSEQ multiplex PCR; TCRdb's copy keeps in-frame clones and lacks some. Of 70,000 to 75,000 clones listed, more than 70% were seen once; the top ten hold around 2.7%. Findings and limits, study-wide: There was an association between peak levels of circulating GvH clones and early post-transplant HvG declines. Allograft clonal ratios (graft-versus-host to host-versus-graft) were high in patients who had graft-donor T cell macrochimerism. Some GvH clones were seen earlier in gut or blood, suggesting intestinal origin.

With respect to this clone: Its antigen is as yet unknown.

The rearrangement joins TRBV7-8 to TRBJ2-3; 7 bases map to TRBD1. The TCR sequence derives from a human donor who received an intestinal transplant. Sequencing was performed on unstimulated CD8+ T cells sorted from spleen or lymph node cells, taken before intestinal transplant. CDR3 sequence: CASRTTGASTDTQYF. The CDR3 DNA reads as TGTGCCAGCAGAACCACAGGGGCTAGCACAGATACGCAGTATTTT.